This T cell receptor (beta chain) was found in a study of blood T cells in healthy people across ages. The CDR3 covers 13 residues. The germline CDR1 and CDR2 sequences are LGHNA and YSLEER. With 3 bases clipped from V and 11 bases from J, the junction kept 7 bases outside the gene matches. General study points: No conclusive comparison of naive versus antigen-experienced cells was possible with unsorted PBMCs. Significant beta diversity loss was already apparent by age approximately 42, declining roughly linearly.

A second PCR, run for about 6 to 12 cycles, used a sample-barcoded 5' primer plus a J-beta primer mix. TCRdb analysed the 5' RACE reads with MiXCR anew, one entry per CDR3 protein. The repertoire has about 2 million distinct CDR3 sequences, approximately 50% of them found once; the top ten carry around 2.1%. A word on this clonotype: The antigen is undetermined.

V is TRBV4-3 and J is TRBJ2-1; 7 bases are a match to TRBD2. The specimen was blood. This receptor was obtained from a woman aged 40 to 49 in good health. The chain's CDR3 is CASSHRSGDKQFF. CDR3 DNA sequence: TGCGCCAGCAGCCATCGCAGCGGGGATAAGCAGTTCTTC.